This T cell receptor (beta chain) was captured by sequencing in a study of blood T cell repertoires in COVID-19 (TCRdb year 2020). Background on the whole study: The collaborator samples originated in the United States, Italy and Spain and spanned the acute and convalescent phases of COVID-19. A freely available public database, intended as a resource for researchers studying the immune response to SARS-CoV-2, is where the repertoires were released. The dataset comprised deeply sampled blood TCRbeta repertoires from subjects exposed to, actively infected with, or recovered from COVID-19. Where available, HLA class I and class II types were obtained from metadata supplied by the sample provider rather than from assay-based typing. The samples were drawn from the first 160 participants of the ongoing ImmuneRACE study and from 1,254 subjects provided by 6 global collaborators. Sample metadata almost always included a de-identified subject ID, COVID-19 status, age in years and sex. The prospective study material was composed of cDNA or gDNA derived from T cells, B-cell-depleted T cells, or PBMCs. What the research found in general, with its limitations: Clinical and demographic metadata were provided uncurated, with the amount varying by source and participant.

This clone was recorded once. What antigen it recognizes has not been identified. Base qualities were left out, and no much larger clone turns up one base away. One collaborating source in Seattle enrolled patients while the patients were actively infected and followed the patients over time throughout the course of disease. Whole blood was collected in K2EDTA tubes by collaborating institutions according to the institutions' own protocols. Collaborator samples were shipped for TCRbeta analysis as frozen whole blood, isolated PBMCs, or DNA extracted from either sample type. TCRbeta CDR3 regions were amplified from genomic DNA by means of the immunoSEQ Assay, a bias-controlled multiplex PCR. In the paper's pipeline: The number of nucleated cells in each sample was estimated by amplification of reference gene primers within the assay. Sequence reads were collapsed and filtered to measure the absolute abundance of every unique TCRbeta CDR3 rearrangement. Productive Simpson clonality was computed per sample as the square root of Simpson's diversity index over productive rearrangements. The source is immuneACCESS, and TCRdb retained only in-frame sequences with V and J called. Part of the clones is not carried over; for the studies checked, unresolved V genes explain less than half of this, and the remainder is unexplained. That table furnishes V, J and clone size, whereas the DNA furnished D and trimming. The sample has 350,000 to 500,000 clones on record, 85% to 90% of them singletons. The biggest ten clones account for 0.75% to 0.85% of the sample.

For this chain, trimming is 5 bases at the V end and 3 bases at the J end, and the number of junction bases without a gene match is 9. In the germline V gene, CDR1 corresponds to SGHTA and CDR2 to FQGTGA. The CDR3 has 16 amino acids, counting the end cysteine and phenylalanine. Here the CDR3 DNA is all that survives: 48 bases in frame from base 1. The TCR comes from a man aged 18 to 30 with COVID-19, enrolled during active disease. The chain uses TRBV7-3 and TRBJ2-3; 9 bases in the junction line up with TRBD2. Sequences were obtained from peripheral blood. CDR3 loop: CASSPISGRGTDTQYF. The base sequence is TGTGCCAGCAGCCCAATTAGCGGGAGAGGGACAGATACGCAGTATTTT.